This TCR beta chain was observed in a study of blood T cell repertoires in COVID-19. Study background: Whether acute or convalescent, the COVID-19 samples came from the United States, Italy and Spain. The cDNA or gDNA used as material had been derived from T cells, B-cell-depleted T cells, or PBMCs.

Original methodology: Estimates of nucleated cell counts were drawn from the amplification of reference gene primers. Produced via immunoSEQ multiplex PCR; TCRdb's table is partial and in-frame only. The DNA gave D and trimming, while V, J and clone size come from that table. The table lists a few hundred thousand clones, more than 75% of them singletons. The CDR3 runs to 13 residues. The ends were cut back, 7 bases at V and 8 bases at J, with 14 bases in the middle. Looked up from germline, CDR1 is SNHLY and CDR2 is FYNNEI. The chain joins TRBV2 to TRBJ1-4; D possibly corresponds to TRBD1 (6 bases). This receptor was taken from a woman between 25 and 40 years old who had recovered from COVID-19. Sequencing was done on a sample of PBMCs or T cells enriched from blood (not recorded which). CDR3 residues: CASNGGAGEKLFF. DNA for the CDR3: TGTGCCAGCAACGGGGGGGCGGGAGAAAAACTGTTTTTT.